The source of this TCR beta chain is a study of T-cell reconstitution after alpha-beta-depleted transplantation in children. This clonotype was seen a handful of times. Using unique molecular identifiers, the investigators prepared the TCRbeta library. TCRdb re-derived calls from the PCR reads in MiXCR, one entry per CDR3 protein. The sample holds more than 500,000 distinct CDR3 sequences; roughly 10% are singletons and the top ten take approximately 14%. The CDR3 consists of 16 residues. V was clipped by 6 bases and J by 2 bases; unmatched bases: 7. CDR1 and CDR2 (germline): SGHTA, FQGNSA. This chain uses TRBV7-2 with TRBJ2-3; TRBD2 agrees at 11 bases. Sequencing used PBMCs, mostly from graft donor cells, obtained 180 days after TCRalphabeta/CD19-depleted stem cell transplant. The clonotype was recovered from a female patient younger than 10 who had a stem cell transplant for aplastic anemia, so the T cells may come from the graft donor. The CDR3 here is CASSQVLAGATDTQYF. As DNA, the CDR3 is TGTGCCAGCAGTCAGGTACTAGCGGGGGCCACAGATACGCAGTATTTT. Looking up the rest from reference TRBV7-2 and TRBJ2-3 gives the full variable domain: GAGVSQSPSNKVTEKGKDVELRCDPISGHTALYWYRQSLGQGLEFLIYFQGNSAPDKSGLPSDRFSAERTGGSVSTLTIQRTQQEDSAVYLCASSQVLAGATDTQYFGPGTRLTVL.